These T cell receptor beta chains were read from a single sample in a study of cytomegalovirus exposure and HLA in healthy donors. Profiled with immunoSEQ multiplex PCR; TCRdb holds only in-frame clones, not every one. The sample includes over 100,000 clones, about two thirds of them seen just once. Sequencing was carried out using PBMCs. The origin of the receptors is a man aged 45-65 years in good health and CMV-seropositive. Both conserved end residues are part of each CDR3. The D gene is left open where the match is weak. Clone size is shown for a subset of rows, as once, few, many or a class of expanded clone.

TRBJ2-7 | TRBD1 | . | TRBV7-8 | CASSLIGQGVEQYF | TGTGCCAGCAGCTTAATTGGACAGGGGGTCGAGCAGTACTTC
TRBJ1-5 | . | once | TRBV15 | CATSRDPGGSQPQHF | TGTGCCACCAGCAGGGACCCCGGAGGTAGTCAGCCCCAGCATTTT
TRBJ1-1 | . | few | TRBV6-6 | CATQGGHTEAFF | TGTGCCACCCAAGGGGGTCACACTGAAGCTTTCTTT
TRBJ1-5 | . | . | TRBV5-1 | CASSLADFEDQPQHF | TGCGCCAGCAGCTTGGCTGACTTTGAGGATCAGCCCCAGCATTTT
TRBJ2-7 | TRBD1 | . | TRBV29-1 | CSVVTGGRYEQYF | TGCAGCGTTGTTACAGGGGGAAGGTACGAGCAGTACTTC
TRBJ1-2 | . | . | TRBV6-1 | CASSEKPGRGGGYTF | TGTGCCAGCAGTGAAAAACCCGGCCGCGGGGGCGGCTACACCTTC
TRBJ1-6 | TRBD1 | . | TRBV11-2 | CASSLGGQGARSPLHF | TGTGCCAGCAGCTTAGGCGGACAGGGGGCAAGGTCACCCCTCCACTTT
TRBJ2-7 | TRBD1 | . | TRBV19 | CASAPGQDYEQYF | TGTGCCAGCGCTCCGGGACAGGACTACGAGCAGTACTTC
TRBJ2-2 | . | . | TRBV27 | CASSPSMLGGAGTGELFF | TGTGCCAGCAGCCCATCGATGCTAGGGGGGGCCGGCACCGGGGAGCTGTTTTTT
TRBJ1-1 | TRBD1 | . | TRBV5-1 | CASSLSPGTGAAFF | TGCGCCAGCAGCTTGAGTCCCGGGACAGGGGCAGCTTTCTTT
TRBJ2-5 | . | . | TRBV14 | CASSLNRAQETQYF | TGTGCCAGCAGCCTAAACAGGGCCCAAGAGACCCAGTACTTC
TRBJ2-7 | TRBD2 | few | TRBV7-2 | CASRRNLAGFAEQYF | TGTGCCAGCAGACGAAACCTAGCGGGATTCGCCGAGCAGTACTTC
TRBJ1-2 | . | . | TRBV6-5 | CASSYSTIGRSYGYTF | TGTGCCAGCAGTTACTCGACCATAGGCAGGTCCTATGGCTACACCTTC
TRBJ1-1 | . | few | TRBV11-2 | CASSLGWGGAEGAFF | TGTGCCAGCAGCTTAGGGTGGGGGGGCGCGGAGGGAGCTTTCTTT
TRBJ1-3 | . | . | TRBV5-1 | CASSPGRATFSGNTIYF | TGCGCCAGCAGCCCGGGAAGGGCGACCTTCTCTGGAAACACCATATATTTT
TRBJ2-2 | . | . | TRBV29-1 | CSVYLARVDGELFF | TGCAGCGTTTATCTGGCCAGGGTGGACGGGGAGCTGTTTTTT
TRBJ2-7 | . | . | TRBV21-1 | CASSNGTSGRFYEQYF | TGTGCCAGCAGCAACGGGACTAGCGGGAGATTCTACGAGCAGTACTTC
TRBJ1-2 | . | . | TRBV9 | CASSAYRTVNNYGYTF | TGTGCCAGCAGCGCCTACAGGACGGTGAACAACTATGGCTACACCTTC
TRBJ2-7 | TRBD1 | . | TRBV10-1 | CASSGPPDRGAYEQYF | TGCGCCAGCAGTGGACCCCCAGACAGGGGAGCCTACGAGCAGTACTTC
TRBJ2-7 | . | . | TRBV13 | CASSLGQGYEQYF | TGTGCCAGCAGCTTAGGCCAGGGGTACGAGCAGTACTTC
TRBJ2-7 | . | . | TRBV5-1 | CASSLGLLSSYEQYF | TGCGCCAGCAGCTTGGGACTGTTGAGCTCCTACGAGCAGTACTTC
TRBJ1-2 | TRBD1 | . | TRBV4-3 | CASRPMGQGADYGYTF | TGCGCCAGCAGGCCGATGGGGCAGGGGGCGGACTATGGCTACACCTTC
TRBJ2-7 | TRBD1 | . | TRBV7-9 | CASSLGQGAYEQYF | TGTGCCAGCAGCTTAGGACAGGGGGCCTACGAGCAGTACTTC
TRBJ1-5 | . | once | TRBV5-8 | CASSFPGNQPQHF | TGTGCCAGCAGCTTCCCGGGCAATCAGCCCCAGCATTTT
TRBJ1-3 | . | few | TRBV9 | CASSGHSVSGNTIYF | TGTGCCAGCAGCGGACACTCCGTTTCTGGAAACACCATATATTTT
TRBJ2-1 | TRBD2 | . | TRBV7-3 | CASSPSAGEQFF | TGTGCCAGCAGCCCCTCAGCGGGGGAGCAGTTCTTC